The present entry profiles one T cell receptor (beta chain) with its context. Its specificity is not known. This specimen includes other DNA sequences encoding the same CDR3. This sample is part of a study of shared clonotypes between healthy human individuals. Findings and limits, study-wide: Sequencing depth was expected to affect clonotype sharing among donors. It was the few donors that limited the genetic and exposure-history diversity represented.

CDR3 length equals 13 residues. CDR1 and CDR2 (germline): SEHNR, FQNEAQ (reference sequence). With 3 bases removed from V and 2 bases from J, the gap between germline ends came to 7 bases. The assay used deep level. TCRdb keeps only in-frame clones here, not all; method: immunoSEQ multiplex PCR. The table records about 470,000 clones, around 75% of them present only once. The unsorted samples had tens of millions of PBMCs used for genomic DNA. Sequencing was carried out using PBMCs. The chain couples TRBV7-9 to TRBJ2-5; D is unclear. The receptor was isolated from a woman in her thirties or forties in good health. Some clones in this sample may be carry-over from other donors' samples. CDR3 DNA sequence: TGTGCCAGCAGCTTTAGGGCTCAAGAGACCCAGTACTTC. Its protein is CASSFRAQETQYF.